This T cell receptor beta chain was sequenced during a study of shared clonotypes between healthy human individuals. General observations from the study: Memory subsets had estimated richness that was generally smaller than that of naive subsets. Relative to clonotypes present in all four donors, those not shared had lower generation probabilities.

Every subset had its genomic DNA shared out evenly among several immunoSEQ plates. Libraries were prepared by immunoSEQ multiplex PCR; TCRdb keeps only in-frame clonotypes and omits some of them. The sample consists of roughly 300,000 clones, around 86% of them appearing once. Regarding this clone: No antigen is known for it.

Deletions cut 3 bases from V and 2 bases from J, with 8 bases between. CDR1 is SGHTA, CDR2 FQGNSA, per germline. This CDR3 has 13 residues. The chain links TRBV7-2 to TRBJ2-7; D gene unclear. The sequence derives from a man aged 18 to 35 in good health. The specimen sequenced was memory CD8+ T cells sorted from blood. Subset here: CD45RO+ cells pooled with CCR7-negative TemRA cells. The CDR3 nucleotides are TGTGCCAGCAGCTTTACTACCGCCTACGAGCAGTACTTC. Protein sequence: CASSFTTAYEQYF.